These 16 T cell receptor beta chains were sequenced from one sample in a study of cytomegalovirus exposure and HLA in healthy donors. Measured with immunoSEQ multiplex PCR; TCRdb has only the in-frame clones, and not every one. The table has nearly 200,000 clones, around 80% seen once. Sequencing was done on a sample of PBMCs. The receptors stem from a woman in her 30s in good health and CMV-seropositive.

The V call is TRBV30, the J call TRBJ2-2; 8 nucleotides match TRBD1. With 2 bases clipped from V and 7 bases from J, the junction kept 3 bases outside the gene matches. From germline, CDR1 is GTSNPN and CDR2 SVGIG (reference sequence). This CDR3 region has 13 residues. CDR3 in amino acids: CAWSNRGDGELFF. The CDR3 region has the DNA TGTGCCTGGAGTAACAGGGGGGACGGGGAGCTGTTTTTT.

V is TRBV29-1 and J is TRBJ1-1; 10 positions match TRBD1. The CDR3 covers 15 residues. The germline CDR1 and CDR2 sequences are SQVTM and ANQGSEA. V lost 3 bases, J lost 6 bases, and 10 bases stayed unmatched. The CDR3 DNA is TGCAGCGTTGAGTCCAGACAGGGGGCGACGGCTGAAGCTTTCTTT. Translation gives CSVESRQGATAEAFF. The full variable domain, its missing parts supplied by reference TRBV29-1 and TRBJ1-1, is SAVISQKPSRDICQRGTSLTIQCQVDSQVTMMFWYRQQPGQSLTLIATANQGSEATYESGFVIDKFPISRPNLTFSTLTVSNMSPEDSSIYLCSVESRQGATAEAFFGQGTRLTVV.

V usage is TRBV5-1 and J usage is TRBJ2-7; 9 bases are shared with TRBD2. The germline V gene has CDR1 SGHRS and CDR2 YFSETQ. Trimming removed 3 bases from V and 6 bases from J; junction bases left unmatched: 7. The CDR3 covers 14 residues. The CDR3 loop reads CASSSSSGRTEQYF. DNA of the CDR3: TGCGCCAGCAGCTCCAGTAGCGGGAGAACCGAGCAGTACTTC. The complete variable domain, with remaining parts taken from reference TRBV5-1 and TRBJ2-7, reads KAGVTQTPRYLIKTRGQQVTLSCSPISGHRSVSWYQQTPGQGLQFLFEYFSETQRNKGNFPGRFSGRQFSNSRSEMNVSTLELGDSALYLCASSSSSGRTEQYFGPGTRLTVT.

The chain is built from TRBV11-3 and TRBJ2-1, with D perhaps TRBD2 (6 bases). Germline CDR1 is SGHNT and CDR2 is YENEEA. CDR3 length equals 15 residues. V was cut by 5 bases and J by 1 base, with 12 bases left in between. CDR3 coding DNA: TGTGCCAGCAGCCCGCGGGGTAGTTCCTACAATGAGCAGTTCTTC. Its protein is CASSPRGSSYNEQFF.

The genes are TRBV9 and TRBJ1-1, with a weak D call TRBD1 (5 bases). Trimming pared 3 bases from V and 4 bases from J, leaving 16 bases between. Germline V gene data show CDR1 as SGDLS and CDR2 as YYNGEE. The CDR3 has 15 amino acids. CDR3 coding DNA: TGTGCCAGCAGCGGACGGGGGGAACGTGGCACTGAAGCTTTCTTT. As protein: CASSGRGERGTEAFF. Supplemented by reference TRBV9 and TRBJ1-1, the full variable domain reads DSGVTQTPKHLITATGQRVTLRCSPRSGDLSVYWYQQSLDQGLQFLIQYYNGEERAKGNILERFSAQQFPDLHSELNLSSLELGDSALYFCASSGRGERGTEAFFGQGTRLTVV.

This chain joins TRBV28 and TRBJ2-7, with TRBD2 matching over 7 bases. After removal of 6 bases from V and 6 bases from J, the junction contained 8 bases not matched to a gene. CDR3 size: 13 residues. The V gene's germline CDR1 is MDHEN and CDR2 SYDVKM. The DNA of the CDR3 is TGTGCCAGCAGCTGGTCGGGAGGTAGCGAGCAGTACTTC. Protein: CASSWSGGSEQYF. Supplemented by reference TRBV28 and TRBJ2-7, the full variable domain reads DVKVTQSSRYLVKRTGEKVFLECVQDMDHENMFWYRQDPGLGLRLIYFSYDVKMKEKGDIPEGYSVSREKKERFSLILESASTNQTSMYLCASSWSGGSEQYFGPGTRLTVT.

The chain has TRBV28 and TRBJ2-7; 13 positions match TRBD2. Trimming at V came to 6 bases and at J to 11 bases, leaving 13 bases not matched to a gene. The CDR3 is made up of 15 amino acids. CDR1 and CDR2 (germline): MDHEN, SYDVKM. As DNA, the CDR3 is TGTGCCAGCAGGGATCCGGGACTAGCGGGAACCTGGGAGTACTTC. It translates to CASRDPGLAGTWEYF.

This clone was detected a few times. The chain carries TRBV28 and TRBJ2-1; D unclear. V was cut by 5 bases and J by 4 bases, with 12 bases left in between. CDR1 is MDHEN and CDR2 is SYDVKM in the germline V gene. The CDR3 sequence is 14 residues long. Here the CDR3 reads CASSPPGAYNEQFF. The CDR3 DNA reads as TGTGCCAGCAGTCCCCCTGGAGCTTACAATGAGCAGTTCTTC.

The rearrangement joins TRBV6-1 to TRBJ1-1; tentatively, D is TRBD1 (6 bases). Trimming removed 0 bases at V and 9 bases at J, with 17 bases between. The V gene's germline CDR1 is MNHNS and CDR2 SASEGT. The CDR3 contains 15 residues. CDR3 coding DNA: TGTGCCAGCAGTGAAGCGCAGGACAGTCTCCCGAAAGCTTTCTTT. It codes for CASSEAQDSLPKAFF.

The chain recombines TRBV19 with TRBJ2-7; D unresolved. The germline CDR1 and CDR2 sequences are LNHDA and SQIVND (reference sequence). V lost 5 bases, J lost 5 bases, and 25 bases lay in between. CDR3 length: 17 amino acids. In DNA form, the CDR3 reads TGTGCCAGTAGTTCCGGGTTGGGTTCCGGAAAATTCAACGAGCAGTACTTC. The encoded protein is CASSSGLGSGKFNEQYF. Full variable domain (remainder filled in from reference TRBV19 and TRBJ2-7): DGGITQSPKYLFRKEGQNVTLSCEQNLNHDAMYWYRQDPGQGLRLIYYSQIVNDFQKGDIAEGYSVSREKKESFPLTVTSAQKNPTAFYLCASSSGLGSGKFNEQYFGPGTRLTVT.

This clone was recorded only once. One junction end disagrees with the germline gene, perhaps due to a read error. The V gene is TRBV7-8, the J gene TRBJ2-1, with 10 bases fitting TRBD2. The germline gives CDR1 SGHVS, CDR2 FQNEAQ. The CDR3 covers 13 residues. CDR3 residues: CASSLAGDSEQFF. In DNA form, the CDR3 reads TGTGCCAGCAGCCTAGCGGGAGATAGTGAGCAGTTCTTC.

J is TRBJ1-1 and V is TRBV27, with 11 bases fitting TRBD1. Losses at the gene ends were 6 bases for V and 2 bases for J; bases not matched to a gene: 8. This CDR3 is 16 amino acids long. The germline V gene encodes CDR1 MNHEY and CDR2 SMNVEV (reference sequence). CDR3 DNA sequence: TGTGCCAGCAGGCGTACGGACAGGGGGCAAAACACTGAAGCTTTCTTT. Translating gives CASRRTDRGQNTEAFF.

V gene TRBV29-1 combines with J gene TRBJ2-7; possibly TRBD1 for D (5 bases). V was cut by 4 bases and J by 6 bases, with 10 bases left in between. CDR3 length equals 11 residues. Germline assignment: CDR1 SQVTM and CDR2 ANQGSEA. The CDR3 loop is CSVASQAEQYF. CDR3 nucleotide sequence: TGCAGCGTTGCGTCACAGGCCGAGCAGTACTTC.

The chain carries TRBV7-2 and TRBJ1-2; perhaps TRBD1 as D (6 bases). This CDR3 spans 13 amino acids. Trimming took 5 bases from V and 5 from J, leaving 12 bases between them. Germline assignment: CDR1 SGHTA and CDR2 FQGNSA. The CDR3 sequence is CASSPQGMYGYTF. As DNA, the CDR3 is TGTGCCAGCAGCCCGCAGGGGATGTATGGCTACACCTTC.

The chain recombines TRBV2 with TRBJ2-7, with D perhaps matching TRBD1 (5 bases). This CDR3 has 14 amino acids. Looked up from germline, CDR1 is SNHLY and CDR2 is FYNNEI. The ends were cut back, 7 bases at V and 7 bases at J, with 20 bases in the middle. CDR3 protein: CASKFRAGVEEQYF. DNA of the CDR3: TGTGCCAGCAAATTCAGGGCCGGAGTAGAGGAGCAGTACTTC.

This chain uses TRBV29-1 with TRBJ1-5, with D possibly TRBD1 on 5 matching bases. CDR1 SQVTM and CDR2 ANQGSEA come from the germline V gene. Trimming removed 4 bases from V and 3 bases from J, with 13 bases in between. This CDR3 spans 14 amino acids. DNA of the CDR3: TGCAGCGTTGGTCCGGGGGGAATCAATCAGCCCCAGCATTTT. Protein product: CSVGPGGINQPQHF.